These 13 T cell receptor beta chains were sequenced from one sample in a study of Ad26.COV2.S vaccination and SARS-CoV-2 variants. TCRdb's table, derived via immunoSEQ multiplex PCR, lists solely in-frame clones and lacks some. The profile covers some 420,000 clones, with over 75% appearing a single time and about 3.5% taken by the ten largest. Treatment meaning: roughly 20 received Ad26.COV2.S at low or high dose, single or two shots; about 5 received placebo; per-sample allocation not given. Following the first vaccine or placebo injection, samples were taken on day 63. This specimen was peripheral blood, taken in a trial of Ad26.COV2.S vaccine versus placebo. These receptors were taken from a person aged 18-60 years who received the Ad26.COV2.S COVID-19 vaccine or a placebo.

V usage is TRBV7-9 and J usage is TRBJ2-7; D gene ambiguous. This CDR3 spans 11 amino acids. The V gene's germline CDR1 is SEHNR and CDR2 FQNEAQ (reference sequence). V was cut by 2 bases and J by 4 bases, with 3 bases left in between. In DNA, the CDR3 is TGTGCCAGCAGCTTATGGTACGAGCAGTACTTC. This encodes CASSLWYEQYF.

CDR3 DNA sequence: TGTGCCAGCAGTCGACAGAATTTTGAAGCTTTCTTT. Its protein product is CASSRQNFEAFF. The chain combines TRBV6-2 or TRBV6-3 with TRBJ1-1, with TRBD1 as a possible D gene (5 bases). V was clipped by 5 bases and J by 7 bases, with 11 bases between them. The CDR3 covers 12 residues. CDR1 and CDR2 (germline): MNHEY, SVGEGT.

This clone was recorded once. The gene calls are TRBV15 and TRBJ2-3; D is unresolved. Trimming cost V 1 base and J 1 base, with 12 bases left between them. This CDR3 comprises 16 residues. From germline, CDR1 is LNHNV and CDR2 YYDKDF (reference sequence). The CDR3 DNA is TGTGCCACCAGCAGAGCTAATGCGATGGGCACAGATACGCAGTATTTT. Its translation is CATSRANAMGTDTQYF.

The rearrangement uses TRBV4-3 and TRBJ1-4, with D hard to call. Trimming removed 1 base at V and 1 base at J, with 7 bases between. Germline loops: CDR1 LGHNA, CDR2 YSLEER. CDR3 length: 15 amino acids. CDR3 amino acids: CASSQAVRTNEKLFF. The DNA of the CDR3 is TGCGCCAGCAGCCAAGCCGTGAGAACTAATGAAAAACTGTTTTTT.

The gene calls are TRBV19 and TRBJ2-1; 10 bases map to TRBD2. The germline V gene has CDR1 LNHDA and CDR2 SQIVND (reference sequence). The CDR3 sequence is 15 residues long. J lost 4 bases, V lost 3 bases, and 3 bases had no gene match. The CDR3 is CASSIFSGGYNEQFF. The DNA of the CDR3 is TGTGCCAGTAGTATCTTTAGCGGGGGGTACAATGAGCAGTTCTTC.

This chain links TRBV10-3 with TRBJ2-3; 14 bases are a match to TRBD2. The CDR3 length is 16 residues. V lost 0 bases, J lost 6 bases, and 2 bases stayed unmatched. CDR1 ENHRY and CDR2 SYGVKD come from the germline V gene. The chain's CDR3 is CAISESTSGGADTQYF. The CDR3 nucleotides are TGTGCCATCAGTGAGTCGACTAGCGGGGGGGCGGATACGCAGTATTTT.

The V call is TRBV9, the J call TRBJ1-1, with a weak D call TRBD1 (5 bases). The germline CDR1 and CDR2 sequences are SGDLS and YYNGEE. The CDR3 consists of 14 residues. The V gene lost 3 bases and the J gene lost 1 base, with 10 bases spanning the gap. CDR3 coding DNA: TGTGCCAGCAGCGCTGGGACCGCGAACACTGAAGCTTTCTTT. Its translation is CASSAGTANTEAFF.

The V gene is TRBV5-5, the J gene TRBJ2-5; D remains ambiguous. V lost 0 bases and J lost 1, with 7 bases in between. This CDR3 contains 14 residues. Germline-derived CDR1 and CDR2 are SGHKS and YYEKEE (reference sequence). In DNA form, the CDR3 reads TGTGCCAGCAGCTTGGGGCAGTTCCAAGAGACCCAGTACTTC. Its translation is CASSLGQFQETQYF.

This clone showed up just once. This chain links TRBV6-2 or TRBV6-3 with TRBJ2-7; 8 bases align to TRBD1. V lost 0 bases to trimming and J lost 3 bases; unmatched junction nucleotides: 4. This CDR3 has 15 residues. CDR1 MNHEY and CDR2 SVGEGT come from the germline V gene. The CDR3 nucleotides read TGTGCCAGCAGTTACTCATCGGGACAGGTCTACGAGCAGTACTTC. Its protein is CASSYSSGQVYEQYF.

The CDR3 spells CASSETPGRAAYEQYF. The DNA for the CDR3 is TGTGCCAGCAGCGAAACCCCGGGACGAGCAGCTTACGAGCAGTACTTC. V usage is TRBV3-1 (or the pseudogene TRBV3-2) and J usage is TRBJ2-7; the D gene could be TRBD1 or TRBD2 (5 bases each). The CDR3 spans 16 residues. V lost 5 bases and J 4 bases, leaving 21 bases between the germline ends. Germline V lookup: CDR1 LGHDT, CDR2 YNNKEL (reference sequence).

CDR3 sequence: CASSLMNTEAFF. The CDR3 DNA sequence: TGTGCCAGCAGTCTCATGAACACTGAAGCTTTCTTT. The gene calls are TRBV12-3 or TRBV12-4 and TRBJ1-1; no clear D gene. Trimming took off 5 bases at V and 0 bases at J, with 4 bases between the two ends. The CDR3 runs to 12 residues.

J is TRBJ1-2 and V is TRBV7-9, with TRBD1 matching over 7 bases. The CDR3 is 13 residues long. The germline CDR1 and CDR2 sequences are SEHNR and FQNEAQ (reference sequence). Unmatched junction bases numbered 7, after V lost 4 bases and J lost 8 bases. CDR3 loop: CASSSGQAEGYTF. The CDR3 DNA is TGTGCCAGCAGCTCCGGACAGGCGGAAGGCTACACCTTC.

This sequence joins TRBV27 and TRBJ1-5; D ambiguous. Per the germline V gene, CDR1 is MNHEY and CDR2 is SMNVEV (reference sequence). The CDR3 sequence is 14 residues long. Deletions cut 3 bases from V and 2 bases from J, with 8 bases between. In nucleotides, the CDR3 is TGTGCCAGCAGTTTTCGGGGAGGCAATCAGCCCCAGCATTTT. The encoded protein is CASSFRGGNQPQHF.